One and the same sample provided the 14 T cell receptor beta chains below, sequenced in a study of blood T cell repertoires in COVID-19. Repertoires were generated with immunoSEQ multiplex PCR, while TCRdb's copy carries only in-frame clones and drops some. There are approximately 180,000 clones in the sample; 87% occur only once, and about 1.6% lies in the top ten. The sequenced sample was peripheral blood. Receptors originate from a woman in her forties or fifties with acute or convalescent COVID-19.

This CDR3 is CASKTGTRGGYTF. In nucleotides, the CDR3 is TGTGCCAGTAAGACAGGGACGAGGGGTGGCTACACCTTC. The rearrangement uses TRBV19 and TRBJ1-2; TRBD1 matches at 7 bases. There are 13 residues in the CDR3. V lost 7 bases to trimming and J lost 7 bases; unmatched junction nucleotides: 9. CDR1 and CDR2 (germline): LNHDA, SQIVND (reference sequence).

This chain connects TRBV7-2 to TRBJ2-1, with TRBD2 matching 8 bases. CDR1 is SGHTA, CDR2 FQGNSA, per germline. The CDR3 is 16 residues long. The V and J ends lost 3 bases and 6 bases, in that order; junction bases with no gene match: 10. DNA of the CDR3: TGTGCCAGCAGCTTGAGAGCGGGAGTCGGTCGCAATGAGCAGTTCTTC. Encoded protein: CASSLRAGVGRNEQFF.

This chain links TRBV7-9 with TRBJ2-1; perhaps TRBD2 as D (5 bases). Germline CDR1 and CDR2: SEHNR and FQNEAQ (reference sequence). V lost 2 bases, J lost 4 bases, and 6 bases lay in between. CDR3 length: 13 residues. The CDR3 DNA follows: TGTGCCAGCAGCTTATCGGGGTACAATGAGCAGTTCTTC. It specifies CASSLSGYNEQFF.

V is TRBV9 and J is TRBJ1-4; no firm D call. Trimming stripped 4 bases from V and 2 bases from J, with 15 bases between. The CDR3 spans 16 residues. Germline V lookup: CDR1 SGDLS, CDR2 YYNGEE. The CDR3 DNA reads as TGTGCCAGCAGCTCACTTCCTGCTAGTACTAATGAAAAACTGTTTTTT. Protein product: CASSSLPASTNEKLFF.

The CDR3 sequence: CASSPLGDSYGYTF. The CDR3 bases are TGTGCCAGCAGCCCCCTGGGTGACTCCTATGGCTACACCTTC. The chain links TRBV7-2 to TRBJ1-2; D gene ambiguous. Germline V lookup: CDR1 SGHTA, CDR2 FQGNSA. The CDR3 length is 14 residues. Between the trimmed V and J ends, which lost 5 bases and 4 bases, there was a span of 14 bases.

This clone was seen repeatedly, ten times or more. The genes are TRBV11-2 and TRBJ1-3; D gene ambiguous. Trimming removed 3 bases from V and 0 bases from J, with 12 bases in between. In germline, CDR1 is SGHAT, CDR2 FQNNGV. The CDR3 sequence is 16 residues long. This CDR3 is CASSFAQLSSGNTIYF. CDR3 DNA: TGTGCCAGCAGCTTCGCACAGCTGAGCTCTGGAAACACCATATATTTT.

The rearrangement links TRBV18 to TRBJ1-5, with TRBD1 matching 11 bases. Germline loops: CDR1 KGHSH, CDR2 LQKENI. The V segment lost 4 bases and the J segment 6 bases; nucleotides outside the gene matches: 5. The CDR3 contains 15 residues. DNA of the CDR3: TGTGCCAGCTCACAAGGCGGGACAGGGGGTCAGCCCCAGCATTTT. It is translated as CASSQGGTGGQPQHF.

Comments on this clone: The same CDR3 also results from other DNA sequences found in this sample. CDR3 DNA: TGTGCCAGTAGGGGACTTTTGGGGAGCAATCAGCCCCAGCATTTT. The encoded protein is CASRGLLGSNQPQHF. The chain uses TRBV19 and TRBJ1-5; D perhaps matches TRBD1 (5 bases). Germline CDR1 is LNHDA and CDR2 is SQIVND (reference sequence). V shed 6 bases and J shed 1 base, with 13 bases lying between them. The CDR3 length is 15 residues.

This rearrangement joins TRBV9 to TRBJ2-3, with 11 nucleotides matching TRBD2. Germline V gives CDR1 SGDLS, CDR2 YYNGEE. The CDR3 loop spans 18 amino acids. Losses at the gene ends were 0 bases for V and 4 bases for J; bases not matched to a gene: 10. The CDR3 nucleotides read TGTGCCAGCAGCGTAGTAACTAGCGGGGGCTCGGTAGCAGATACGCAGTATTTT. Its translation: CASSVVTSGGSVADTQYF.

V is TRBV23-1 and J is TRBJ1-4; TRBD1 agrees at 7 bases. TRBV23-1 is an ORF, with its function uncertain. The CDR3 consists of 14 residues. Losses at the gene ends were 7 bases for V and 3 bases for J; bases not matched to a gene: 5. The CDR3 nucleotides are TGCGCCAGCAATTCAGGGGGGCCTAATGAAAAACTGTTTTTT. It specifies CASNSGGPNEKLFF.

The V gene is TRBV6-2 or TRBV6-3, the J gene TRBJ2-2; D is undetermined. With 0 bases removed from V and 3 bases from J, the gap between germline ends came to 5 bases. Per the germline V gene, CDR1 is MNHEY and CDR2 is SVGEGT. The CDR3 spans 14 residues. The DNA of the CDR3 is TGTGCCAGCAGTTACTCAAGCTACACCGGGGAGCTGTTTTTT. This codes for CASSYSSYTGELFF.

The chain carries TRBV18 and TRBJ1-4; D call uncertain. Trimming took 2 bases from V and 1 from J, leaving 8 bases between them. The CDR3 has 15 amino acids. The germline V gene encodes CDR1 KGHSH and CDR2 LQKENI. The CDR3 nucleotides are TGTGCCAGCTCACCAGAACTTGAAACTAATGAAAAACTGTTTTTT. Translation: CASSPELETNEKLFF. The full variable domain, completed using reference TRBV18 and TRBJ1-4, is NAGVMQNPRHLVRRRGQEARLRCSPMKGHSHVYWYRQLPEEGLKFMVYLQKENIIDESGMPKERFSAEFPKEGPSILRIQQVVRGDSAAYFCASSPELETNEKLFFGSGTQLSVL.

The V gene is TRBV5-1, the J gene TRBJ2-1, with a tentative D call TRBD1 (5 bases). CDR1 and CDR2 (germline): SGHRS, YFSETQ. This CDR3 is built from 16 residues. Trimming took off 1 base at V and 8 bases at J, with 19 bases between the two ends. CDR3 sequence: CASSLLIGSGFDEQFF. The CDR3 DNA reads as TGCGCCAGCAGCTTGTTGATCGGTTCAGGGTTCGATGAGCAGTTCTTC.

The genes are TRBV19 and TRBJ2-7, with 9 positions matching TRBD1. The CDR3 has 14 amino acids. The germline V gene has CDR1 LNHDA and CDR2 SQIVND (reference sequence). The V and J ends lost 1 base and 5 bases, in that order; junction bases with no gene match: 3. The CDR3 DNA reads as TGTGCCAGTAGTATAGTGGGACAGGGTAACGAGCAGTACTTC. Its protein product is CASSIVGQGNEQYF. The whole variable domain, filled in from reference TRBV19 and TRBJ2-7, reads DGGITQSPKYLFRKEGQNVTLSCEQNLNHDAMYWYRQDPGQGLRLIYYSQIVNDFQKGDIAEGYSVSREKKESFPLTVTSAQKNPTAFYLCASSIVGQGNEQYFGPGTRLTVT.